The 30 T cell receptor beta chains given below trace back to one sample, sequenced in a study of technical replicates of blood from a handful of donors. The repertoire was sequenced with immunoSEQ multiplex PCR; TCRdb's copy has only in-frame clones and lacks some. The sample lists tens of thousands of clones, 75% to 95% seen once, with 0.27% in the top ten. The sequencing input was T cells isolated from PBMCs. The receptors shown here come from a human donor in good health.

The chain joins TRBV9 to TRBJ1-1; 8 bases are a match to TRBD1. Germline loops: CDR1 SGDLS, CDR2 YYNGEE. The junction had 8 bases not matched to a gene; V was cut back by 6 bases and J by 1 base. This CDR3 is built from 15 residues. The CDR3 nucleotides are TGTGCCAGCAACTCAGGAGACAGGGGGAACACTGAAGCTTTCTTT. This encodes CASNSGDRGNTEAFF.

The chain has TRBV18 and TRBJ1-2; D call uncertain. The V end was cut by 1 base, the J end by 2 bases, with 8 bases between. In germline, CDR1 is KGHSH, CDR2 LQKENI. The CDR3 extends over 14 amino acids. CDR3 in DNA: TGTGCCAGCTCACCACGGGCAGACAACTATGGCTACACCTTC. Translation: CASSPRADNYGYTF.

This clone was counted a single time. The rearrangement uses TRBV6-1 and TRBJ1-1; D not certain. Germline V gene sequence: CDR1 MNHNS, CDR2 SASEGT. CDR3 length equals 16 residues. V lost 0 bases to trimming and J lost 7 bases, with 18 bases between them. CDR3 DNA sequence: TGTGCCAGCAGTGAAGCCCTCGTCGGAGGACCTTTTGAAGCTTTCTTT. As protein: CASSEALVGGPFEAFF.

This chain joins TRBV5-1 and TRBJ2-7; 11 nucleotides align to TRBD2. The junction had 10 bases not matched to a gene; V was cut back by 1 base and J by 1 base. This CDR3 spans 18 amino acids. The germline V gene encodes CDR1 SGHRS and CDR2 YFSETQ. The CDR3 coding sequence is TGCGCCAGCAGCTTGTATGCCCCGCTAGCGGGAGGTTCCTACGAGCAGTACTTC. Translated: CASSLYAPLAGGSYEQYF. The complete variable domain, with remaining parts taken from reference TRBV5-1 and TRBJ2-7, reads KAGVTQTPRYLIKTRGQQVTLSCSPISGHRSVSWYQQTPGQGLQFLFEYFSETQRNKGNFPGRFSGRQFSNSRSEMNVSTLELGDSALYLCASSLYAPLAGGSYEQYFGPGTRLTVT.

The V gene is TRBV9, the J gene TRBJ2-7; maybe TRBD2 (5 bases). Germline CDR1 is SGDLS and CDR2 is YYNGEE. The V end lost 0 bases, the J end lost 5 bases, and 12 bases lay between the germline ends. The CDR3 is 14 amino acids. CDR3: CASSVVEGTHEQYF. In DNA, the CDR3 is TGTGCCAGCAGCGTAGTAGAGGGCACCCACGAGCAGTACTTC.

This sequence joins TRBV6-5 and TRBJ2-7, with TRBD2 as a possible D gene (6 bases). The CDR3 covers 14 residues. V lost 5 bases, J lost 2 bases, and 13 bases lay in between. Germline loops: CDR1 MNHEY, CDR2 SVGAGI. Here the CDR3 DNA reads TGTGCCAGCAGTCAGTCCTGGACTACCTACGAGCAGTACTTC. It yields the protein CASSQSWTTYEQYF.

This chain uses TRBV28 with TRBJ2-7; TRBD2 aligns across 10 bases. The CDR3 has 17 residues. V lost 2 bases, J lost 0 bases, and 7 bases stayed unmatched. Per the germline V gene, CDR1 is MDHEN and CDR2 is SYDVKM. The CDR3 spells CASSLNSPSGSSYEQYF. In nucleotides, the CDR3 is TGTGCCAGCAGTTTAAATAGTCCTAGCGGGAGCTCCTACGAGCAGTACTTC. Full variable domain (missing parts from reference TRBV28 and TRBJ2-7): DVKVTQSSRYLVKRTGEKVFLECVQDMDHENMFWYRQDPGLGLRLIYFSYDVKMKEKGDIPEGYSVSREKKERFSLILESASTNQTSMYLCASSLNSPSGSSYEQYFGPGTRLTVT.

This rearrangement joins TRBV4-1 to TRBJ2-1; D gene unclear. V gave up 0 bases and J gave up 9 bases, with 15 bases separating them. Germline CDR1 reads MGHRA; CDR2 reads YSYEKL. The CDR3 length is 15 residues. Here the CDR3 reads CASSQDEASLTEQFF. The CDR3 DNA reads TGCGCCAGCAGCCAAGATGAGGCTAGTTTGACTGAGCAGTTCTTC.

The chain joins TRBV7-2 to TRBJ1-2; 7 bases are shared with TRBD1. This CDR3 has 13 residues. V lost 6 bases and J lost 1; bases outside the gene matches: 2. Germline CDR1 and CDR2: SGHTA and FQGNSA. The CDR3 bases are TGTGCCAGCAGGGGGGACAGTAACTATGGCTACACCTTC. This translates into CASRGDSNYGYTF.

This clone showed up just once. The gene calls are TRBV6-6 and TRBJ1-2; D remains unclear. Germline assignment: CDR1 MNHNY and CDR2 SVGAGI (reference sequence). This CDR3 is built from 16 residues. V lost 0 bases and J 0 bases, leaving 11 bases between the germline ends. For the CDR3, the DNA is TGTGCCAGCAGTTACTCATCGGAGGGCGCTAACTATGGCTACACCTTC. Translated: CASSYSSEGANYGYTF.

The genes are TRBV4-1 and TRBJ2-7; a weak D match, TRBD2 (6 bases). Trimming left V 1 base short and J 3 bases short, with 13 bases between. Germline values: CDR1 MGHRA, CDR2 YSYEKL. The CDR3 is made up of 15 amino acids. CDR3 nucleotides: TGCGCCAGCAGCCAAGTGTCCGGGAGACTCTACGAGCAGTACTTC. Translated, it gives CASSQVSGRLYEQYF.

The rearrangement links TRBV9 to TRBJ2-3, with D possibly TRBD2 on 5 matching bases. V lost 0 bases and J lost 0, with 11 bases in between. The CDR3 loop spans 16 amino acids. Germline CDR1 SGDLS, CDR2 YYNGEE. The CDR3 coding sequence is TGTGCCAGCAGCGTAGTCTCGGGATCTAGCACAGATACGCAGTATTTT. Protein product: CASSVVSGSSTDTQYF.

The DNA for the CDR3 is TGTGCCAGCAGTTTAGCGGAAACAAAAGAGACCCAGTACTTC. This gives the protein CASSLAETKETQYF. V gene TRBV28 combines with J gene TRBJ2-5; D call uncertain. The CDR3 contains 14 residues. The germline gives CDR1 MDHEN, CDR2 SYDVKM. Trimming removed 2 bases at V and 3 bases at J, with 10 bases between.

This chain links TRBV27 with TRBJ1-5, with D perhaps matching TRBD1 (5 bases). Trimming removed 4 bases at V and 2 bases at J, with 6 bases between. Germline V gene sequence: CDR1 MNHEY, CDR2 SMNVEV (reference sequence). The CDR3 runs to 13 residues. CDR3 DNA sequence: TGTGCCAGCAGTTGGGGGGGCAATCAGCCCCAGCATTTT. It specifies CASSWGGNQPQHF.

The V and J genes are TRBV13 and TRBJ2-1; 8 bases align to TRBD2. The germline V gene has CDR1 PRHDT and CDR2 FYEKMQ (reference sequence). Losses at the gene ends were 5 bases for V and 0 bases for J; bases not matched to a gene: 3. This CDR3 region has 15 residues. The CDR3 sequence is CASSHGGDSYNEQFF. CDR3 coding DNA: TGTGCCAGCAGCCACGGGGGGGACTCCTACAATGAGCAGTTCTTC.

This sequence joins TRBV7-2 and TRBJ1-3, with D possibly being TRBD1 (5 bases). This CDR3 spans 15 amino acids. Trimming removed 5 bases at V and 6 bases at J, with 17 bases between. The germline V gene encodes CDR1 SGHTA and CDR2 FQGNSA. CDR3 sequence reads: CASSLTTVFQNTIYF. DNA for the CDR3: TGTGCCAGCAGCCTAACGACAGTCTTCCAAAACACCATATATTTT.

The chain employs TRBV2 and TRBJ2-7; 10 bases are a match to TRBD1. Germline-derived CDR1 and CDR2 are SNHLY and FYNNEI. The CDR3 totals 14 residues. The trim removed 4 bases at V and 2 bases at J, leaving 2 bases unmatched. Here the CDR3 reads CASSGDRGPYEQYF. CDR3 in DNA: TGTGCCAGCAGTGGGGACAGGGGTCCCTACGAGCAGTACTTC.

This chain connects TRBV21-1 to TRBJ1-5; TRBD1, the table's D call, lacks a check against the DNA. TRBV21-1 counts as a pseudogene. The CDR3 consists of 20 residues. CDR3 region: CASSKGYGTGLEVGWQPQHF. As DNA, the CDR3 is TGTGCCAGCAGCAAAGGGTACGGGACAGGTTTAGAGGTAGGGTGGCAGCCCCAGCATTTT.

The chain joins TRBV29-1 to TRBJ2-6; D remains ambiguous. The V end lost 0 bases, the J end lost 0 bases, and 9 bases lay between the germline ends. The CDR3 runs to 16 residues. Germline values: CDR1 SQVTM, CDR2 ANQGSEA. CDR3 amino acids: CSVEDPLASGANVLTF. CDR3 nucleotides: TGCAGCGTTGAAGACCCCCTGGCCTCTGGGGCCAACGTCCTGACTTTC. Complete variable domain (other parts from reference TRBV29-1 and TRBJ2-6): SAVISQKPSRDICQRGTSLTIQCQVDSQVTMMFWYRQQPGQSLTLIATANQGSEATYESGFVIDKFPISRPNLTFSTLTVSNMSPEDSSIYLCSVEDPLASGANVLTFGAGSRLTVL.

The V gene is TRBV6-1, the J gene TRBJ1-5; D is ambiguous. V shed 6 bases and J shed 6 bases, with 15 bases lying between them. Germline V gene data show CDR1 as MNHNS and CDR2 as SASEGT. The CDR3 sequence is 14 residues long. The chain's CDR3 is CASRFPAASQPQHF. CDR3 nucleotide sequence: TGTGCCAGCAGGTTTCCTGCGGCTTCTCAGCCCCAGCATTTT.

In DNA form, the CDR3 reads TGTGCCAGCAGCTTTCCGACAGGGTTGAACACTGAAGCTTTCTTT. Residues: CASSFPTGLNTEAFF. This rearrangement joins TRBV7-8 to TRBJ1-1; 7 bases fit TRBD1. J lost 0 bases, V lost 3 bases, and 4 bases had no gene match. The CDR3 spans 15 residues. The V gene's germline CDR1 is SGHVS and CDR2 FQNEAQ.

The table lists this clone with a few counts. This sequence joins TRBV5-4 and TRBJ1-1, with D perhaps TRBD1 (6 bases). Germline assignment: CDR1 SGHNT and CDR2 YYREEE (reference sequence). The ends were cut back, 3 bases at V and 8 bases at J, with 20 bases in the middle. CDR3 length equals 15 residues. The CDR3 DNA reads TGTGCCAGCAGCTCACCGGGACAAATCGGAATGGAAGCTTTCTTT. Translating it yields CASSSPGQIGMEAFF.

The chain combines TRBV5-6 with TRBJ2-7; 8 nucleotides agree with TRBD1. Germline V CDR1 and CDR2: SGHDT, YYEEEE. The V segment lost 4 bases and the J segment 5 bases; nucleotides outside the gene matches: 8. The CDR3 runs 14 residues. The chain's CDR3 is CASSARGLRDEQYF. The CDR3 nucleotides read TGTGCCAGCAGCGCCAGGGGGCTTCGCGACGAGCAGTACTTC.

The chain carries TRBV6-5 and TRBJ1-1, with unresolved D. CDR1 is MNHEY and CDR2 is SVGAGI in the germline V gene. This CDR3 is built from 12 residues. CDR3 region: CVTRRLGTEAFF. CDR3 DNA sequence: TGTGTTACGCGGAGGTTGGGCACTGAAGCTTTCTTT.

This sequence joins TRBV5-4 and TRBJ2-7; 7 bases line up with TRBD1. Germline loops: CDR1 SGHNT, CDR2 YYREEE (reference sequence). V lost 4 bases, J lost 3 bases, and 10 bases stayed unmatched. The CDR3 is 15 amino acids. CDR3: CASSQTPGQIYEQYF. The DNA for the CDR3 is TGTGCCAGCAGCCAAACCCCGGGACAGATCTACGAGCAGTACTTC.

The chain recombines TRBV30 with TRBJ2-7; 9 bases line up with TRBD2. Trimming took 3 bases from V and 1 from J; bases not matched to a gene: 4. This CDR3 contains 14 residues. Germline CDR1 and CDR2: GTSNPN and SVGIG (reference sequence). DNA of the CDR3: TGTGCCTGGAGGTATAGCGGGGGATCCTACGAGCAGTACTTC. It specifies CAWRYSGGSYEQYF.

The chain links TRBV7-6 to TRBJ2-7; weak D call: TRBD2 (5 bases). CDR1 is SGHVS and CDR2 is FNYEAQ in the germline V gene. This CDR3 comprises 15 residues. Trimming removed 5 bases from V and 0 bases from J, with 14 bases in between. CDR3 region: CASSPMLGSSYEQYF. Written as DNA, the CDR3 is TGTGCCAGCAGCCCGATGCTAGGGAGCTCCTACGAGCAGTACTTC.

The chain uses TRBV2 and TRBJ2-4, with D perhaps TRBD1 (6 bases). The CDR3 is 15 residues long. Trimming stripped 3 bases from V and 3 bases from J, with 12 bases between. The germline V gene has CDR1 SNHLY and CDR2 FYNNEI. Here the CDR3 reads CASSDRGPSKNIQYF. The CDR3 region has the DNA TGTGCCAGCAGTGACAGGGGTCCCAGCAAAAACATTCAGTACTTC.

This chain joins TRBV9 and TRBJ2-2; no reliable D call. Germline CDR1 reads SGDLS; CDR2 reads YYNGEE. The CDR3 is 14 residues long. Trimming took 2 bases from V and 7 from J, leaving 12 bases between them. CDR3 in amino acids: CASSVSLIDGELFF. The CDR3 DNA follows: TGTGCCAGCAGCGTGTCCCTGATAGACGGGGAGCTGTTTTTT.

The chain combines TRBV4-1 with TRBJ1-5, with TRBD1 matching over 10 bases. The CDR3 spans 19 residues. V lost 4 bases and J lost 3; bases outside the gene matches: 15. Germline lookup yields CDR1 MGHRA and CDR2 YSYEKL. Written as DNA, the CDR3 is TGCGCCAGCAGCCGAGGACCTCCGGGACAGGGGTTCTTCAATCAGCCCCAGCATTTT. It codes for CASSRGPPGQGFFNQPQHF.